This T cell receptor beta chain was profiled in a study of OX40 agonist ivuxolimab in advanced cancers. Clones were sequenced by immunoSEQ multiplex PCR, and TCRdb holds only the in-frame ones, with some missing. The repertoire consists of 70,000 or so clones, with around 83% occurring once and the leading ten covering roughly 0.85%. The CDR3 consists of 17 residues. From germline, CDR1 is SGHTA and CDR2 FQGNSA. V lost 1 base to trimming and J lost 1 base, with 11 bases between them. The V gene is TRBV7-2, the J gene TRBJ1-6; D is unresolved. Here the sequenced sample was CD4+ or CD8+ T cells sorted from blood, taken in a trial of the OX40 agonist ivuxolimab. The clonotype was recovered from an adult with an advanced solid tumor such as melanoma, head and neck, liver or kidney cancer. The CDR3: CASSLGTHRSYNSPLHF. The CDR3 bases are TGTGCCAGCAGCTTAGGGACCCATAGGTCCTATAATTCACCCCTCCACTTT.